This T cell receptor beta chain was sequenced during a study of shared clonotypes between healthy human individuals. Across the whole study: Aged between 18 and 49, the donors were two women and a few men.

Source study methods: Junction-only immunoSEQ sequences carried no quality scores, so filtering differed. TCRdb's copy holds only in-frame clones and misses some; the assay was immunoSEQ multiplex PCR. V and J calls and clone size follow that table, whereas D and trimming were derived from the DNA. Seen here are 2,500,000 or so clones, about 90% observed once, and the top ten hold approximately 0.41%. The germline gives CDR1 MNHEY, CDR2 SMNVEV (reference sequence). Between the trimmed V and J ends, which lost 5 bases and 4 bases, there was a span of 20 bases. The CDR3 sequence is 16 residues long. Nashville, Tennessee was home to all donors, who were Caucasian adults. Subsets obtained from CD4+ cells comprised CD45RA+ naive and CD45RA-negative memory cells.

The chain links TRBV27 to TRBJ1-1; TRBD1 might be the D (6 bases). The sample comprised naive CD4+ T cells from PBMCs. Subset reported: CD45RA+ positively selected. The clonotype comes from a man younger than 30 in good health. Some clones in this sample may be carry-over from other donors' samples. The CDR3 coding sequence is TGTGCCAGCAGTCTAGCCCTCGGACAGCAGGTCACTGAAGCTTTCTTT. This translates into CASSLALGQQVTEAFF.